This T cell receptor beta chain appears in the sequencing data of a study of T cell changes during pregnancy in multiple sclerosis. Data came from immunoSEQ multiplex PCR; TCRdb stores just in-frame clones and leaves some out. The data hold about 39,000 clones, with around 93% observed a single time. Unmatched junction bases numbered 13, after V lost 2 bases and J lost 7 bases. The CDR3 contains 16 residues. Germline-derived CDR1 and CDR2 are ENHRY and SYGVKD. The chain joins TRBV10-3 to TRBJ2-7, with 8 bases matching TRBD2. The sequence came from a female donor with multiple sclerosis, enrolled in a pregnancy study. The sequencing used CD4+ T cells from peripheral blood mononuclear cells, collected in the first trimester of pregnancy. CDR3 protein: CAISEGAGGPRVEQYF. The CDR3 nucleotides are TGTGCCATCAGTGAGGGGGCGGGGGGCCCTCGAGTGGAGCAGTACTTC.